A single sample is the source of the 8 T cell receptor beta chains below, sequenced in a study of cytomegalovirus exposure and HLA in healthy donors. The PCR ran on 60 Vbeta and 13 Jbeta primers. Sequencing was performed with immunoSEQ multiplex PCR; in TCRdb, only in-frame clones are kept and a portion is missing. Recorded for this sample: more than 85,000 clones. The sample comprised PBMCs. Receptors were obtained from a girl between 5 and 17 years old in good health and CMV-seropositive.

V gene TRBV5-1 combines with J gene TRBJ2-5, with 10 bases that match TRBD1. The CDR3 spans 14 residues. From germline, CDR1 is SGHRS and CDR2 YFSETQ. Germline trimming cut 4 bases from V and 5 bases from J; bases unmatched to any gene: 5. The DNA for the CDR3 is TGCGCCAGCAGCCTGGGACAGGGGCGGGAGACCCAGTACTTC. Protein sequence: CASSLGQGRETQYF.

The genes are TRBV7-6 and TRBJ1-1; 12 positions agree with TRBD1. The CDR3 is 18 residues long. The germline gives CDR1 SGHVS, CDR2 FNYEAQ. The V and J ends lost 4 bases and 4 bases, in that order; junction bases with no gene match: 13. Here the CDR3 reads CASSSPGQGASSFTEAFF. The DNA for the CDR3 is TGTGCCAGCAGCTCCCCGGGACAGGGGGCGAGTAGTTTCACTGAAGCTTTCTTT.

This rearrangement joins TRBV6-1 to TRBJ1-5; TRBD1 might be the D (5 bases). The CDR3 runs to 13 residues. CDR1 and CDR2 from the germline V gene are MNHNS and SASEGT. Trimming shortened V by 4 bases and J by 7 bases, and 11 bases separated the two germline ends. CDR3 sequence (DNA): TGTGCCAGCAGTGGCAGGCAGGGACAGCCCCAGCATTTT. It specifies CASSGRQGQPQHF.

The chain employs TRBV7-3 and TRBJ1-1; maybe TRBD1 (5 bases). Germline V gives CDR1 SGHTA, CDR2 FQGTGA. The V end was cut by 0 bases, the J end by 3 bases, with 8 bases between. This CDR3 is 14 amino acids long. CDR3 protein: CASSLTVGDTEAFF. The DNA for the CDR3 is TGTGCCAGCAGCTTAACGGTAGGGGACACTGAAGCTTTCTTT.

V usage is TRBV6-6 and J usage is TRBJ1-5, with 7 bases matching TRBD1. Germline trimming cut 5 bases from V and 2 bases from J; bases unmatched to any gene: 3. The CDR3 totals 14 residues. Germline V gives CDR1 MNHNY, CDR2 SVGAGI (reference sequence). The CDR3 reads CASSTTGGNQPQHF. In DNA, the CDR3 is TGTGCCAGCAGTACCACAGGGGGCAATCAGCCCCAGCATTTT.

This chain uses TRBV5-4 with TRBJ1-2, with a weak D call TRBD1 (6 bases). The CDR3 is 15 residues long. Germline CDR1 is SGHNT and CDR2 is YYREEE (reference sequence). V dropped 2 bases and J dropped 3 bases, with 14 bases sitting between them. The DNA of the CDR3 is TGTGCCAGCAGCTTAACGGCCAGGGGTCACTATGGCTACACCTTC. The encoded protein is CASSLTARGHYGYTF.

The chain recombines TRBV4-2 with TRBJ2-4, with a possible D match to TRBD1 (5 bases). Germline CDR1 is LGHNA and CDR2 is YNFKEQ. V lost 7 bases and J 0 bases, leaving 10 bases between the germline ends. The CDR3 loop spans 14 amino acids. CDR3 DNA sequence: TGTGCCAGCACGACTGGGGCAGCCAAAAACATTCAGTACTTC. Amino acids: CASTTGAAKNIQYF.

The chain carries TRBV10-2 and TRBJ1-5; a possible D gene is TRBD1 (6 bases). CDR1 WSHSY and CDR2 SAAADI come from the germline V gene. Trimming left V 7 bases short and J 5 bases short, with 12 bases between. The CDR3 consists of 13 residues. In nucleotides, the CDR3 is TGCGCCAGCACCCACAGGGTAGATCAGCCCCAGCATTTT. It is translated as CASTHRVDQPQHF.